A single T cell receptor (beta chain) is shown here with its context. This entry is derived from a study of blood T cell repertoires in COVID-19. CDR3 length: 15 amino acids. The V gene's germline CDR1 is KGHSH and CDR2 LQKENI. Unmatched junction bases numbered 3, after V lost 2 bases and J lost 4 bases. The data were produced by immunoSEQ multiplex PCR, yet TCRdb's version contains in-frame clones alone and is incomplete. The sample shows approximately 190,000 clones, 82% of them seen only once. The source material was peripheral blood. The clonotype originates from a woman aged 60-75 years with COVID-19, enrolled during active disease. The chain has TRBV18 and TRBJ2-1; TRBD1 aligns across 9 bases. CDR3 coding DNA: TGTGCCAGCTCACCAAGACAGGGGGTTTACAATGAGCAGTTCTTC. Translated, it gives CASSPRQGVYNEQFF.